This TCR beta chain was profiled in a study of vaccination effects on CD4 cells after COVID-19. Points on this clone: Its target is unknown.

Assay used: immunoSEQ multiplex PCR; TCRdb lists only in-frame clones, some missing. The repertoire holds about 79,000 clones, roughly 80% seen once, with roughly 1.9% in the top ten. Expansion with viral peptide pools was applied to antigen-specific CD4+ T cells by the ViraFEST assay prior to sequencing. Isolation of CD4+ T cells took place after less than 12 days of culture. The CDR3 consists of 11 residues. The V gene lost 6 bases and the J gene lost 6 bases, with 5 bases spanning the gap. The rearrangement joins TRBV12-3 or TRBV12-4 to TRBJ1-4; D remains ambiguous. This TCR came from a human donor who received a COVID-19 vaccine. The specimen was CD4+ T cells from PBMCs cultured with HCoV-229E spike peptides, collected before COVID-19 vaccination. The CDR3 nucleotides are TGTGCCAGCAGCCCCCATGAAAAACTGTTTTTT. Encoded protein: CASSPHEKLFF.